Sequencing of this T cell receptor (beta chain) was carried out in a study of siplizumab effects on memory and regulatory T cells. The study's findings and limits: Unstimulated subsets accounted for the mapping of only a minor share of the clones that were alloreactive.

For this clone: Its antigen remains unidentified.

The protocol was immunoSEQ multiplex PCR, while the TCRdb copy is restricted to in-frame clones and leaves out a portion. The sample lists tens of thousands of clones, about 90% occurring once. The material sequenced was naive CD8+ T cells sorted from blood. The clonotype was recovered from a human donor in good health.

CDR3 DNA sequence: TGTGCCAGCAGCTTGGGACCGGGACTTAACACTGAAGCTTTCTTT. Its translation: CASSLGPGLNTEAFF. The chain is built from TRBV7-9 and TRBJ1-1; possible D gene TRBD1, 5 bases. This CDR3 is built from 15 residues. Per the germline V gene, CDR1 is SEHNR and CDR2 is FQNEAQ (reference sequence). The ends were cut back, 3 bases at V and 2 bases at J, with 13 bases in the middle.